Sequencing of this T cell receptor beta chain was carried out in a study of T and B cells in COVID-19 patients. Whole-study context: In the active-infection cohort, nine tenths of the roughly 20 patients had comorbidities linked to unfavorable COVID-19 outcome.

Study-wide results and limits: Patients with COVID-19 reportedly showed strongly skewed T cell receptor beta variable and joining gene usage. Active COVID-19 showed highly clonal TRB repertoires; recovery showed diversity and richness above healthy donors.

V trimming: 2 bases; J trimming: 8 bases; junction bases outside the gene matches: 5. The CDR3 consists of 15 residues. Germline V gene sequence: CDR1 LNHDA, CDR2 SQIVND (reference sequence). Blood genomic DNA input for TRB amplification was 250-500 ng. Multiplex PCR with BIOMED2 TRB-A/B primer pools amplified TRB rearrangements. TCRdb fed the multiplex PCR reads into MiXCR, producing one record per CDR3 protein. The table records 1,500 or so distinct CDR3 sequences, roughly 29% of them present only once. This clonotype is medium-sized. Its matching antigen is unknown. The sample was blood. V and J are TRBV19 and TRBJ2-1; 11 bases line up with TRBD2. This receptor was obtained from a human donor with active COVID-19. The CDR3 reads CASSISLAGGHEQFF. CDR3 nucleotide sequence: TGTGCCAGTAGTATAAGCCTAGCGGGAGGCCATGAGCAGTTCTTC.